Following are 26 T cell receptor beta chains from one sample sequenced in a study of blood T cell repertoires in COVID-19 (dated by TCRdb to 2018 to 2021). The library was made by the immunoSEQ multiplex PCR assay. Not all clones reach the TCRdb copy of this immuneACCESS table, which keeps in-frame sequences only. Checked studies attribute under half of the gap to unresolved V genes and leave the rest unexplained. This sample comprises fewer than 450,000 clones, about 87% of them detected only once. The ten largest clonotypes hold about 6% of the sample. Specimen: peripheral blood. The receptor set was obtained from a woman between 45 and 60 years old with COVID-19, enrolled during active disease.

The V call is TRBV6-1, the J call TRBJ2-3; 9 bases are a match to TRBD2. Trimming cost V 4 bases and J 2 bases; bases outside gene matches: 10. CDR3 length: 17 residues. Germline V CDR1 and CDR2: MNHNS, SASEGT. CDR3: CASSASGTSPPTDTQYF. CDR3 nucleotide sequence: TGTGCCAGCAGTGCGTCCGGGACTAGCCCTCCCACAGATACGCAGTATTTT.

The chain couples TRBV9 to TRBJ2-1, with TRBD2 matching 10 bases. V lost 4 bases and J lost 5; bases outside the gene matches: 6. Germline V gene sequence: CDR1 SGDLS, CDR2 YYNGEE. CDR3 length: 15 amino acids. The CDR3 reads CASSNGLAEHNEQFF. CDR3 coding DNA: TGTGCCAGCAGCAACGGACTAGCGGAGCACAATGAGCAGTTCTTC.

V and J are TRBV14 and TRBJ2-1, with TRBD1 matching over 7 bases. Germline-derived CDR1 and CDR2 are SGHDN and FVKESK. Losses at the gene ends were 4 bases for V and 2 bases for J; bases not matched to a gene: 5. The CDR3 sequence is 15 residues long. CDR3 sequence: CASSRRGSPYNEQFF. The CDR3 DNA is TGTGCCAGCAGCCGCAGGGGGAGCCCCTACAATGAGCAGTTCTTC.

With respect to this clone: The sample carries other DNA sequences with the same CDR3. The chain is built from TRBV5-1 and TRBJ1-4; 9 nucleotides align to TRBD1. CDR1 is SGHRS and CDR2 is YFSETQ in the germline V gene. V trimming: 0 bases; J trimming: 7 bases; junction bases outside the gene matches: 1. The CDR3 is 14 amino acids. The CDR3 region has the DNA TGCGCCAGCAGCTTGGGACAGGGGGGTGAAAAACTGTTTTTT. It is translated as CASSLGQGGEKLFF.

The V and J genes are TRBV10-3 and TRBJ2-2; 9 positions match TRBD2. V trimming: 4 bases; J trimming: 4 bases; junction bases outside the gene matches: 4. This CDR3 spans 15 amino acids. From germline, CDR1 is ENHRY and CDR2 SYGVKD. This chain's CDR3 is CAISGGSGSTGELFF. CDR3 nucleotide sequence: TGTGCCATCAGTGGAGGTAGCGGGAGCACCGGGGAGCTGTTTTTT.

The chain carries TRBV5-1 and TRBJ1-3; no definite D call. From germline, CDR1 is SGHRS and CDR2 YFSETQ. V lost 0 bases to trimming and J lost 1 base, with 8 bases between them. The CDR3 is 15 amino acids. The CDR3 sequence: CASSLGRGSGNTIYF. DNA of the CDR3: TGCGCCAGCAGCTTGGGCCGGGGATCTGGAAACACCATATATTTT.

The rearrangement uses TRBV5-8 and TRBJ1-1; 7 nucleotides line up with TRBD1. This CDR3 has 16 residues. V lost 2 bases and J lost 5; bases outside the gene matches: 12. The V gene's germline CDR1 is SGHTS and CDR2 YDEGEE. The CDR3 nucleotides read TGTGCCAGCAGCTTTTTTCGGACAGGCAGAGGGACTGAAGCTTTCTTT. It codes for CASSFFRTGRGTEAFF.

The J gene is TRBJ1-4, the V gene TRBV15, with D maybe TRBD1 (5 bases). Germline V CDR1 and CDR2: LNHNV, YYDKDF (reference sequence). V lost 1 base and J lost 0, with 9 bases in between. This CDR3 region has 16 residues. CDR3 loop: CATSRGLGATNEKLFF. CDR3 nucleotide sequence: TGTGCCACCAGCAGAGGTCTAGGGGCAACTAATGAAAAACTGTTTTTT.

The chain has TRBV5-5 and TRBJ2-7; 7 bases agree with TRBD1. The CDR3 has 14 residues. J gave up 2 bases and V 2 bases, and 4 bases lay outside the gene matches. CDR1 and CDR2 from the germline V gene are SGHKS and YYEKEE (reference sequence). DNA of the CDR3: TGTGCCAGCAGCTTCGGCAGGGGGACCTACGAGCAGTACTTC. Its translation: CASSFGRGTYEQYF.

The V call is TRBV6-5, the J call TRBJ1-1; 10 bases align to TRBD1. V lost 8 bases to trimming and J lost 2 bases; unmatched junction nucleotides: 5. The germline V gene has CDR1 MNHEY and CDR2 SVGAGI. This CDR3 has 14 residues. This CDR3 reads CASCRTGGNTEAFF. In DNA form, the CDR3 reads TGTGCCAGCTGTAGGACAGGGGGAAACACTGAAGCTTTCTTT.

The genes are TRBV5-5 and TRBJ2-7, with 8 bases matching TRBD1. V lost 0 bases to trimming and J lost 3 bases; unmatched junction nucleotides: 2. The germline V gene encodes CDR1 SGHKS and CDR2 YYEKEE (reference sequence). The CDR3 length is 14 residues. The CDR3 loop reads CASSLGDRIYEQYF. The CDR3 DNA reads as TGTGCCAGCAGCTTGGGGGACAGGATCTACGAGCAGTACTTC.

The chain is built from TRBV10-3 and TRBJ1-6; 8 bases match TRBD1. This CDR3 is 16 amino acids long. Trimming removed 6 bases from V and 7 bases from J; junction bases left unmatched: 11. In germline, CDR1 is ENHRY, CDR2 SYGVKD. This CDR3 is CAIRPTGVDRNSPLHF. DNA of the CDR3: TGTGCCATCAGACCGACAGGGGTCGATCGAAATTCACCCCTCCACTTT.

The rearrangement joins TRBV29-1 to TRBJ2-1; 9 bases match TRBD1. Losses at the gene ends were 4 bases for V and 6 bases for J; bases not matched to a gene: 16. The V gene's germline CDR1 is SQVTM and CDR2 ANQGSEA. The CDR3 covers 17 residues. For the CDR3, the DNA is TGCAGCGTTGGGGGTGACAGGGGGACTGCCTATCGCAATGAGCAGTTCTTC. Protein sequence: CSVGGDRGTAYRNEQFF.

The gene calls are TRBV5-1 and TRBJ1-1; the D is unclear. The CDR3 is made up of 13 amino acids. Trimming shortened V by 1 base and J by 0 bases, and 4 bases separated the two germline ends. The germline V gene has CDR1 SGHRS and CDR2 YFSETQ. The CDR3 region is CASSLTVNTEAFF. CDR3 sequence (DNA): TGCGCCAGCAGCTTGACAGTGAACACTGAAGCTTTCTTT.

The chain recombines TRBV6-6 with TRBJ2-7, with D possibly TRBD1 on 6 matching bases. In germline, CDR1 is MNHNY, CDR2 SVGAGI (reference sequence). The CDR3 contains 15 residues. Deletions cut 0 bases from V and 2 bases from J, with 11 bases between. CDR3 nucleotide sequence: TGTGCCAGCAGTTACTCTCTAGGGGGAGCCTACGAGCAGTACTTC. As protein: CASSYSLGGAYEQYF.

The V and J genes are TRBV27 and TRBJ2-7, with 7 bases fitting TRBD1. J gave up 4 bases and V 2 bases, and 8 bases lay outside the gene matches. From germline, CDR1 is MNHEY and CDR2 SMNVEV (reference sequence). There are 15 residues in the CDR3. The CDR3 protein is CASSLHRGREYEQYF. The CDR3 bases are TGTGCCAGCAGTTTACACAGGGGAAGGGAATACGAGCAGTACTTC.

The chain has TRBV7-9 and TRBJ2-1; 10 nucleotides line up with TRBD2. V shed 6 bases, J shed 9 bases, and the junction held 5 bases outside the gene matches. This CDR3 has 13 amino acids. Germline CDR1 and CDR2: SEHNR and FQNEAQ (reference sequence). The CDR3 bases are TGTGCCAGCAGAGGGAGCGGGAGGGGTGAGCAGTTCTTC. Amino acids: CASRGSGRGEQFF.

This clone was recorded once. The J gene is TRBJ2-3, the V gene TRBV9; TRBD2 matches 10 bases. Trimming removed 0 bases from V and 4 bases from J; junction bases left unmatched: 11. The CDR3 totals 18 residues. Germline CDR1 SGDLS, CDR2 YYNGEE. The CDR3 is CASSVAPSSGSFSDTQYF. In DNA form, the CDR3 reads TGTGCCAGCAGCGTAGCTCCGTCTAGCGGGAGTTTTTCAGATACGCAGTATTTT.

The chain employs TRBV11-2 and TRBJ2-7; 7 bases are a match to TRBD1. The V segment lost 5 bases and the J segment 6 bases; nucleotides outside the gene matches: 16. Looked up from germline, CDR1 is SGHAT and CDR2 is FQNNGV. The CDR3 is made up of 16 amino acids. CDR3 nucleotides: TGTGCCAGCAGCAACGACAGGGAGATTTTTTTGGGCGAGCAGTACTTC. This codes for CASSNDREIFLGEQYF.

The chain links TRBV7-9 to TRBJ2-1; 8 positions match TRBD2. Germline loops: CDR1 SEHNR, CDR2 FQNEAQ (reference sequence). With V trimmed by 1 base and J by 4 bases, 3 bases remained unmatched. CDR3 length equals 15 residues. CDR3 nucleotide sequence: TGTGCCAGCAGCTTAGTGGCGGGGGGATACAATGAGCAGTTCTTC. Translated, it gives CASSLVAGGYNEQFF.

The genes are TRBV7-9 and TRBJ1-1; 9 bases map to TRBD1. The CDR3 consists of 14 residues. Germline CDR1 is SEHNR and CDR2 is FQNEAQ (reference sequence). Trimming at V came to 4 bases and at J to 5 bases, leaving 5 bases not matched to a gene. The CDR3 DNA follows: TGTGCCAGCAGCTCGGGGACAGGGTATACTGAAGCTTTCTTT. Its translation is CASSSGTGYTEAFF.

The CDR3 is CASRRAGAQETQYF. CDR3 nucleotides: TGTGCCAGCAGAAGAGCGGGGGCCCAAGAGACCCAGTACTTC. The chain recombines TRBV27 with TRBJ2-5; 8 bases fit TRBD2. V lost 6 bases and J lost 1; bases outside the gene matches: 4. CDR3 size: 14 residues. The germline V gene has CDR1 MNHEY and CDR2 SMNVEV (reference sequence).

This clone was detected only a few times. The chain joins TRBV5-8 to TRBJ2-2; 10 positions match TRBD2. CDR3 length equals 16 residues. Germline assignment: CDR1 SGHTS and CDR2 YDEGEE. After removal of 1 base from V and 5 bases from J, the junction contained 5 bases not matched to a gene. The CDR3 bases are TGTGCCAGCAGCTTGTGGGTAGCGGGAGGAACCGGGGAGCTGTTTTTT. This codes for CASSLWVAGGTGELFF.

A few counts support this clone. The chain has TRBV7-9 and TRBJ1-3; TRBD1 might be the D (6 bases). V lost 5 bases and J 0 bases, leaving 14 bases between the germline ends. Germline loops: CDR1 SEHNR, CDR2 FQNEAQ (reference sequence). This CDR3 contains 16 residues. The CDR3 DNA reads as TGTGCCAGCAGCGCCCCAGGGGACTACTCTGGAAACACCATATATTTT. This translates into CASSAPGDYSGNTIYF.

The genes are TRBV4-1 and TRBJ2-2; TRBD2 matches 10 bases. The CDR3 runs to 16 residues. CDR1 MGHRA and CDR2 YSYEKL come from the germline V gene. J gave up 4 bases and V 1 base, and 3 bases lay outside the gene matches. The CDR3 DNA follows: TGCGCCAGCAGCCAAGCCAGCGGGAGGGCCACCGGGGAGCTGTTTTTT. Protein sequence: CASSQASGRATGELFF.

The CDR3 DNA reads as TGTGCCAGCAGTTACTCGAACTACGCTACCTACGAGCAGTACTTC. This sequence encodes CASSYSNYATYEQYF. This chain uses TRBV6-5 with TRBJ2-7; no firm D call. Germline lookup yields CDR1 MNHEY and CDR2 SVGAGI. V was shortened by 0 bases and J by 2 bases, with 11 bases between the two germline ends. The CDR3 contains 15 residues.